This T cell receptor beta chain was sequenced in a study of OX40 agonist ivuxolimab in advanced cancers. As for the study in general: Enrollees could have had prior anti-PD-1, anti-PD-L1 or anti-CTLA-4 therapy, which about 40% had received.

Sequenced by immunoSEQ multiplex PCR; TCRdb stores in-frame clones only, minus some. The sample lists approximately 14,000 clones, 91% occurring once. To note about this clone: Its antigen is currently unknown.

Autoimmune disease history or systemic immunosuppression meant exclusion. Findings of the study overall: Both CD4+ and CD8+ T cell populations in blood had undergone clonal expansion by week 6 at 0.1 to 3.0 mg/kg. Partly responding patients at 0.1-3.0 mg/kg showed some of the smallest clonal expansion.

The CDR3 is 13 residues long. Germline-derived CDR1 and CDR2 are SGDLS and YYNGEE. V was trimmed by 0 bases and J by 5 bases, leaving 7 bases between them. The chain recombines TRBV9 with TRBJ2-3; D remains unclear. This receptor was identified in an adult with an advanced solid tumor such as melanoma, head and neck, liver or kidney cancer. The sequencing here drew on CD4+ or CD8+ T cells sorted from blood, taken in a trial of the OX40 agonist ivuxolimab. The CDR3 DNA reads as TGTGCCAGCAGCGTAGTACTACTAGATACGCAGTATTTT. It codes for CASSVVLLDTQYF.